This T cell receptor (beta chain) was sequenced during a study of blood T cells in healthy people across ages. Findings of the study overall: Long-lived and aged donors differed, with more naive CD4+ cells and higher diversity in the long-lived. In older individuals, TCR beta diversity per million T cells was lower, falling roughly linearly with age. Any changes in expanded clonotypes were possibly confounded, as donor CMV status remained unknown.

From germline, CDR1 is SGHDN and CDR2 FVKESK. This CDR3 has 14 amino acids. The ends were cut back, 6 bases at V and 2 bases at J, with 8 bases in the middle. This clonotype turned up a few times. Antigen unknown. Alongside a J-beta primer mix, a sample-barcoded 5' primer served in a second PCR lasting about 6 to 12 cycles. In TCRdb, the 5' RACE reads were re-called with MiXCR into one record per CDR3 protein. The sample has over 600,000 distinct CDR3 sequences; roughly 20% are singletons. The chain carries TRBV14 and TRBJ2-6; the D is unclear. The sequenced sample was blood. This clonotype was obtained from a man between 65 and 79 years old in good health. CDR3 sequence reads: CASSIGTGANVLTF. DNA of the CDR3: TGTGCCAGCAGTATTGGAACTGGGGCCAACGTCCTGACTTTC.